The rows below give T cell receptor beta chains drawn from one sample of a study of blood T cell repertoires in COVID-19. Method: immunoSEQ multiplex PCR; TCRdb's copy keeps in-frame clones and lacks some. The sample lists about 260,000 clones, under 90% occurring once. The sequenced sample consisted of PBMCs or T cells enriched from blood (not recorded which). These receptors came from a man aged 25 to 40 with acute COVID-19. Both conserved end residues are part of each CDR3. The order of the fields is CDR3 length, clone size, D gene, V gene, J gene, CDR3 DNA, CDR3 protein. D genes are given only for firm matches. Size values are once, few and many counts, or a class for expanded clones, and some rows have none.

cdr3_length: 16
clone_size: .
d_call: TRBD1
v_call: TRBV5-6
j_call: TRBJ2-2
cdr3_nt: TGTGCCAGCAGCTTAGGGGGGACAGGCTGGGCCGGGGAGCTGTTTTTT
cdr3_aa: CASSLGGTGWAGELFF

cdr3_length: 16
clone_size: .
d_call: TRBD1
v_call: TRBV27
j_call: TRBJ2-1
cdr3_nt: TGTGCCAGCAGTCGCTACAGGGGGCTCTTTTTGGATGAGCAGTTCTTC
cdr3_aa: CASSRYRGLFLDEQFF

cdr3_length: 17
clone_size: .
d_call: TRBD1
v_call: TRBV18
j_call: TRBJ1-1
cdr3_nt: TGTGCCAGCTCACCACCGGACAGGGGGCGCGGAAACACTGAAGCTTTCTTT
cdr3_aa: CASSPPDRGRGNTEAFF

cdr3_length: 13
clone_size: .
d_call: .
v_call: TRBV7-9
j_call: TRBJ2-5
cdr3_nt: TGTGCCAGCAGCTTGTCTAGCGCGGAGACCCAGTACTTC
cdr3_aa: CASSLSSAETQYF

cdr3_length: 16
clone_size: .
d_call: .
v_call: TRBV30
j_call: TRBJ2-3
cdr3_nt: TGTGCCTGGGGGGCCGTGAGGGGGAGGGCGACAGATACGCAGTATTTT
cdr3_aa: CAWGAVRGRATDTQYF

cdr3_length: 15
clone_size: .
d_call: .
v_call: TRBV11-2
j_call: TRBJ2-2
cdr3_nt: TGTGCCAGCAGCCCCCGCTTGCAGGGATCCGGGGAGCTGTTTTTT
cdr3_aa: CASSPRLQGSGELFF

cdr3_length: 13
clone_size: .
d_call: .
v_call: TRBV28
j_call: TRBJ1-1
cdr3_nt: TGTGCCAGCAGTCAACGTAGGAACACTGAAGCTTTCTTT
cdr3_aa: CASSQRRNTEAFF

cdr3_length: 13
clone_size: .
d_call: TRBD1
v_call: TRBV5-6
j_call: TRBJ1-2
cdr3_nt: TGTGCCAGCACTCCGGGACAGGGCTATGGCTACACCTTC
cdr3_aa: CASTPGQGYGYTF

cdr3_length: 13
clone_size: once
d_call: .
v_call: TRBV19
j_call: TRBJ1-2
cdr3_nt: TGTGCCAGCGGCCGGAGCCAAAACTATGGCTACACCTTC
cdr3_aa: CASGRSQNYGYTF

cdr3_length: 12
clone_size: .
d_call: .
v_call: TRBV5-4
j_call: TRBJ2-3
cdr3_nt: TGTGCCACCCGGGGAAACACAGATACGCAGTATTTT
cdr3_aa: CATRGNTDTQYF

cdr3_length: 16
clone_size: .
d_call: TRBD1
v_call: TRBV6-4
j_call: TRBJ2-2
cdr3_nt: TGTGCCAGCAGTAGGGGACAGGGGATTCGCACCGGGGAGCTGTTTTTT
cdr3_aa: CASSRGQGIRTGELFF

cdr3_length: 15
clone_size: few
d_call: .
v_call: TRBV9
j_call: TRBJ2-2
cdr3_nt: TGTGCCAGCAGCGTCGGGACAAGGGGTACCGGGGAGCTGTTTTTT
cdr3_aa: CASSVGTRGTGELFF

cdr3_length: 11
clone_size: .
d_call: .
v_call: TRBV29-1
j_call: TRBJ2-1
cdr3_nt: TGCAGCGTTGCCTATAATAATGAGCAGTTCTTC
cdr3_aa: CSVAYNNEQFF

cdr3_length: 12
clone_size: .
d_call: TRBD1
v_call: TRBV5-4
j_call: TRBJ1-1
cdr3_nt: TGTGCCAGCAGCATGACAGGGGCTGAAGCTTTCTTT
cdr3_aa: CASSMTGAEAFF

cdr3_length: 12
clone_size: .
d_call: .
v_call: TRBV7-9
j_call: TRBJ1-1
cdr3_nt: TGTGCCAGCAGCGTCGGTCTTCTCGAAGCTTTCTTT
cdr3_aa: CASSVGLLEAFF

cdr3_length: 13
clone_size: few
d_call: .
v_call: TRBV10-3
j_call: TRBJ1-2
cdr3_nt: TGTGCCAGCGGGGAGGGAGCTAACTATGGCTACACCTTC
cdr3_aa: CASGEGANYGYTF

cdr3_length: 15
clone_size: .
d_call: .
v_call: TRBV24-1
j_call: TRBJ1-2
cdr3_nt: TGTGCCACCAGTGAATCCGGTAATTTCGGCTATGGCTACACCTTC
cdr3_aa: CATSESGNFGYGYTF

cdr3_length: 12
clone_size: few
d_call: TRBD1
v_call: TRBV29-1
j_call: TRBJ1-2
cdr3_nt: TGCAGCGTTGAGACAGGGGGCGATGGCTACACCTTC
cdr3_aa: CSVETGGDGYTF

cdr3_length: 16
clone_size: .
d_call: TRBD1
v_call: TRBV4-3
j_call: TRBJ2-2
cdr3_nt: TGCGCCAGCAGCCAAGACTCAGGGGGCGGATCCGGGGAGCTGTTTTTT
cdr3_aa: CASSQDSGGGSGELFF

cdr3_length: 14
clone_size: .
d_call: TRBD1
v_call: TRBV4-1
j_call: TRBJ1-2
cdr3_nt: TGCGCCAGCAGCATGGGACAGTTTAACTATGGCTACACCTTC
cdr3_aa: CASSMGQFNYGYTF

cdr3_length: 13
clone_size: .
d_call: .
v_call: TRBV11-2
j_call: TRBJ1-4
cdr3_nt: TGTGCCAGCAGCTTACAGGGCTTTGAAAAACTGTTTTTT
cdr3_aa: CASSLQGFEKLFF

cdr3_length: 19
clone_size: .
d_call: TRBD2
v_call: TRBV14
j_call: TRBJ2-3
cdr3_nt: TGTGCCAGCAGCCAAGATATCCTCGGACTAGCGGGCCCCACAGATACGCAGTATTTT
cdr3_aa: CASSQDILGLAGPTDTQYF

cdr3_length: 15
clone_size: .
d_call: .
v_call: TRBV7-9
j_call: TRBJ2-3
cdr3_nt: TGTGCCAGCAGCCCAATCCCCCCAGGAACTGATACGCAGTATTTT
cdr3_aa: CASSPIPPGTDTQYF

cdr3_length: 14
clone_size: .
d_call: .
v_call: TRBV9
j_call: TRBJ1-3
cdr3_nt: TGTGCCAGCAGCGCGCCAGGGTCTGGAAACACCATATATTTT
cdr3_aa: CASSAPGSGNTIYF

cdr3_length: 14
clone_size: once
d_call: TRBD2
v_call: TRBV6-4
j_call: TRBJ2-3
cdr3_nt: TGTGCCAGCAGCACTAGCGGAGCCACAGATACGCAGTATTTT
cdr3_aa: CASSTSGATDTQYF

cdr3_length: 14
clone_size: medium-sized
d_call: .
v_call: TRBV25-1
j_call: TRBJ1-1
cdr3_nt: TGTGCCAGCAGAAAATCAGGGGTGAACACTGAAGCTTTCTTT
cdr3_aa: CASRKSGVNTEAFF

cdr3_length: 15
clone_size: .
d_call: .
v_call: TRBV25-1
j_call: TRBJ1-6
cdr3_nt: TGTGCCAGCAGTTCCCACGGGCTCGGGGGGTCACCCCTCCACTTT
cdr3_aa: CASSSHGLGGSPLHF

cdr3_length: 14
clone_size: .
d_call: .
v_call: TRBV3-1/TRBV3-2
j_call: TRBJ1-3
cdr3_nt: TGTGCCAGCAGCCAAGAGGGGCGAGGAAACACCATATATTTT
cdr3_aa: CASSQEGRGNTIYF

cdr3_length: 17
clone_size: .
d_call: TRBD1
v_call: TRBV19
j_call: TRBJ1-5
cdr3_nt: TGTGCCAGTAGTATACGGCACACAGGGGCTAGCAATCAGCCCCAGCATTTT
cdr3_aa: CASSIRHTGASNQPQHF

cdr3_length: 15
clone_size: .
d_call: TRBD1
v_call: TRBV3-1/TRBV3-2
j_call: TRBJ2-5
cdr3_nt: TGTGCCAGCAGCCGCGTCGGGACAGGGGACGAGACCCAGTACTTC
cdr3_aa: CASSRVGTGDETQYF

cdr3_length: 16
clone_size: .
d_call: .
v_call: TRBV25-1
j_call: TRBJ2-6
cdr3_nt: TGTGCCAGCAGTCTCCAGGGGGGAGGTGGGGCCAACGTCCTGACTTTC
cdr3_aa: CASSLQGGGGANVLTF

cdr3_length: 17
clone_size: .
d_call: TRBD2
v_call: TRBV19
j_call: TRBJ2-3
cdr3_nt: TGTGCCAGTAGTATAGGCCCAGCGGGAGGGCCGGCGAATACGCAGTATTTT
cdr3_aa: CASSIGPAGGPANTQYF

cdr3_length: 15
clone_size: .
d_call: .
v_call: TRBV5-1
j_call: TRBJ1-1
cdr3_nt: TGCGCCAGCAGCGAGGCGAGGGGGATGAACACTGAAGCTTTCTTT
cdr3_aa: CASSEARGMNTEAFF

cdr3_length: 13
clone_size: .
d_call: .
v_call: TRBV19
j_call: TRBJ2-1
cdr3_nt: TGTGCCAGTAGTCCCCGGGGGAAAAATGAGCAGTTCTTC
cdr3_aa: CASSPRGKNEQFF

cdr3_length: 16
clone_size: .
d_call: .
v_call: TRBV30
j_call: TRBJ1-5
cdr3_nt: TGTGCCTGGAGTGTTGTGGGCAGCAATAGCAATCAGCCCCAGCATTTT
cdr3_aa: CAWSVVGSNSNQPQHF

cdr3_length: 15
clone_size: .
d_call: .
v_call: TRBV7-2
j_call: TRBJ2-2
cdr3_nt: TGTGCCAGCAGCACCCAGGGGTTTATACGGGGGGAGCTGTTTTTT
cdr3_aa: CASSTQGFIRGELFF

cdr3_length: 15
clone_size: .
d_call: .
v_call: TRBV3-1/TRBV3-2
j_call: TRBJ1-6
cdr3_nt: TGTGCCAGCAGCCAAGATGGCCAAACGAATTCACCCCTCCACTTT
cdr3_aa: CASSQDGQTNSPLHF

cdr3_length: 17
clone_size: .
d_call: TRBD2
v_call: TRBV7-7
j_call: TRBJ2-5
cdr3_nt: TGTGCTAGCAGCTCCCGAGCGGGAGGGCTGGGGCAAGAGACCCAGTACTTC
cdr3_aa: CASSSRAGGLGQETQYF

cdr3_length: 13
clone_size: once
d_call: .
v_call: TRBV10-3
j_call: TRBJ2-5
cdr3_nt: TGTGCCACCCGGGAGCCAATGGGGGAGACCCAGTACTTC
cdr3_aa: CATREPMGETQYF

cdr3_length: 14
clone_size: .
d_call: .
v_call: TRBV7-6
j_call: TRBJ2-3
cdr3_nt: TGTGCCAGCAGCTTCAAAGGGGGCACAGATACGCAGTATTTT
cdr3_aa: CASSFKGGTDTQYF

cdr3_length: 14
clone_size: .
d_call: TRBD2
v_call: TRBV2
j_call: TRBJ2-1
cdr3_nt: TGTGCCAGCAACCTCGGGACTAGCGGCAATGAGCAGTTCTTC
cdr3_aa: CASNLGTSGNEQFF

cdr3_length: 16
clone_size: .
d_call: TRBD1
v_call: TRBV6-1
j_call: TRBJ1-3
cdr3_nt: TGTGCCAGCAGTGAAGACCGACAGGGCCTTGGAAACACCATATATTTT
cdr3_aa: CASSEDRQGLGNTIYF

cdr3_length: 16
clone_size: .
d_call: .
v_call: TRBV11-2
j_call: TRBJ1-3
cdr3_nt: TGTGCCAGCAGCTTAGGACAGGTCTTCTCTGGAAACACCATATATTTT
cdr3_aa: CASSLGQVFSGNTIYF

cdr3_length: 18
clone_size: .
d_call: TRBD1
v_call: TRBV5-1
j_call: TRBJ2-1
cdr3_nt: TGCGCCAGCAGCTTGGACGGGACAGGGGTAATTTCCTACAATGAGCAGTTCTTC
cdr3_aa: CASSLDGTGVISYNEQFF

cdr3_length: 14
clone_size: once
d_call: .
v_call: TRBV5-1
j_call: TRBJ1-5
cdr3_nt: TGCGCCAGCAGCTCGGACAGTAGCAATCAGCCCCAGCATTTT
cdr3_aa: CASSSDSSNQPQHF

cdr3_length: 14
clone_size: .
d_call: .
v_call: TRBV6-5
j_call: TRBJ2-1
cdr3_nt: TGTGCCAGCAGTTACGACGGGAGAAGGAATGAGCAGTTCTTC
cdr3_aa: CASSYDGRRNEQFF

cdr3_length: 13
clone_size: .
d_call: .
v_call: TRBV3-1/TRBV3-2
j_call: TRBJ1-2
cdr3_nt: TGTGCCAGTGCAGACATCAGGGGCTATGGCTACACCTTC
cdr3_aa: CASADIRGYGYTF